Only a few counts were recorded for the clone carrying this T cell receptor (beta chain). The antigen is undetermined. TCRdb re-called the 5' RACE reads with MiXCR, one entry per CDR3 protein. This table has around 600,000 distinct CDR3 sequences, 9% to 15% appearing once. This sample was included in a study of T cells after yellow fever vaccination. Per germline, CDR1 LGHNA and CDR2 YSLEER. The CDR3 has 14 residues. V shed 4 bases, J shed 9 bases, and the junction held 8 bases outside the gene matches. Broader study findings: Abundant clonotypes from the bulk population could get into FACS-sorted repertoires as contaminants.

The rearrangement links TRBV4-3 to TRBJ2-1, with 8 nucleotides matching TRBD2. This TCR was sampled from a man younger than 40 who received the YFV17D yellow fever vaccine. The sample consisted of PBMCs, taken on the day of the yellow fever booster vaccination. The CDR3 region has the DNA TGCGCCAGCAGCCCTGGGACTAGGGTGGGTGAGCAGTTCTTC. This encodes CASSPGTRVGEQFF.